This TCR beta chain was sequenced in a study of siplizumab effects on memory and regulatory T cells. Study-level results: The alloresponse seemed to draw substantially on naive T cells, which appeared more diverse than memory cells. No naive or memory phenotype could be assigned to roughly 75-95% of proliferating clones.

About this clone itself: Antigen: not known.

Libraries were prepared by immunoSEQ multiplex PCR; TCRdb keeps only in-frame clonotypes and omits some of them. The data hold a few thousand clones, with roughly 68% observed a single time. This clonotype was obtained from a human donor in good health. The sequenced sample was TEMRA CD8+ T cells sorted from blood. The sample's subset: unstimulated CD8+ CD45RA+ effector memory T cells.

The CDR3 is CASSSEVNQPQHF. The CDR3 DNA reads as TGTGCCAGCAGCTCGGAGGTCAATCAGCCCCAGCATTTT. The V and J genes are TRBV11-3 and TRBJ1-5; D unclear. The length of the CDR3 is 13 residues. CDR1 is SGHNT, CDR2 YENEEA, per germline. V gave up 4 bases and J gave up 3 bases, with 7 bases separating them. Complete variable domain (other parts from reference TRBV11-3 and TRBJ1-5): EAGVVQSPRYKIIEKKQPVAFWCNPISGHNTLYWYLQNLGQGPELLIRYENEEAVDDSQLPKDRFSAERLKGVDSTLKIQPAELGDSAVYLCASSSEVNQPQHFGDGTRLSIL.